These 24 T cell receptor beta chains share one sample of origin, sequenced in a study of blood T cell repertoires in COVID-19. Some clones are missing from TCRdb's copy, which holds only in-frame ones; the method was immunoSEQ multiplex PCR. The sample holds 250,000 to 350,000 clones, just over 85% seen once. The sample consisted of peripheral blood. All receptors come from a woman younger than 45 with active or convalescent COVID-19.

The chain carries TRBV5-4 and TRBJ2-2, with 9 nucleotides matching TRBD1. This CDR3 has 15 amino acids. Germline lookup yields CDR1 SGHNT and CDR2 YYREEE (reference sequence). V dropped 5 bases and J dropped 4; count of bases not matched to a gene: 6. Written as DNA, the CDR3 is TGTGCCAGCAGAAGGGGACAGGGTACCACCGGGGAGCTGTTTTTT. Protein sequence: CASRRGQGTTGELFF.

The CDR3 DNA reads as TGCGCCAGCAGCTTGGGAGGTCAGAGAAATGAAAAACTGTTTTTT. Encoded protein: CASSLGGQRNEKLFF. The chain joins TRBV5-1 to TRBJ1-4; D is unclear. V was trimmed by 0 bases and J by 5 bases, leaving 11 bases between them. CDR1 and CDR2 from the germline V gene are SGHRS and YFSETQ. The CDR3 length is 15 residues.

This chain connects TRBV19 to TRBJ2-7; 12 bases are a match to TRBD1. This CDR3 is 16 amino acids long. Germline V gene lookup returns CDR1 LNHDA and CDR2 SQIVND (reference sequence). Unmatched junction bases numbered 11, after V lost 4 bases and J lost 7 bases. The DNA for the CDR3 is TGTGCCAGTAGTAGCCACCGGGACAGGGGGCATGATGAGCAGTACTTC. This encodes CASSSHRDRGHDEQYF.

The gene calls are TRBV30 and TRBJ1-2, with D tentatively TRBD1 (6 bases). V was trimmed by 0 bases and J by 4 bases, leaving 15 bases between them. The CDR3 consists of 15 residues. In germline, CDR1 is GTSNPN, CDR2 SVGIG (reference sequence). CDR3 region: CAWSVRGRGVYGYTF. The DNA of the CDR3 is TGTGCCTGGAGTGTACGCGGCAGGGGCGTCTATGGCTACACCTTC.

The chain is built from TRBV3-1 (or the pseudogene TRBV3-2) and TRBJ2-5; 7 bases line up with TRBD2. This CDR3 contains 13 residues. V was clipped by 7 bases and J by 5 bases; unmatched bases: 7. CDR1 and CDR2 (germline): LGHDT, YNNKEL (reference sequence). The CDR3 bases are TGTGCCAGCACCCCGGGGGGAGACGAGACCCAGTACTTC. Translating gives CASTPGGDETQYF.

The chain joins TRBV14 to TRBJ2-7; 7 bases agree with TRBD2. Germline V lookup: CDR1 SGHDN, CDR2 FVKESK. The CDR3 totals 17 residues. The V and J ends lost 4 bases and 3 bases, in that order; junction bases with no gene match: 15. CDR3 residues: CASSPTAWGGVRYEQYF. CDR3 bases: TGTGCCAGCAGCCCCACGGCGTGGGGGGGGGTTCGCTACGAGCAGTACTTC.

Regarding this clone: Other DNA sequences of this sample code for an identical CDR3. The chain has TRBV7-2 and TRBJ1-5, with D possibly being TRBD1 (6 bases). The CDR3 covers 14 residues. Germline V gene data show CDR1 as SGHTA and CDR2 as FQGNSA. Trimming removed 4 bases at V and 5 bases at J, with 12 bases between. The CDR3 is CASSSRGGDQPQHF. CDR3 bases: TGTGCCAGCAGCTCTAGGGGGGGAGATCAGCCCCAGCATTTT.

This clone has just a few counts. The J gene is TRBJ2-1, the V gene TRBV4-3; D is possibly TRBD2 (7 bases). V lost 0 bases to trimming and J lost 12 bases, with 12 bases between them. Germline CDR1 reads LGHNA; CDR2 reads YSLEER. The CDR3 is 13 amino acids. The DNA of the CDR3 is TGCGCCAGCAGCCAAGATAGGGGAGGGGGGCAGTTCTTC. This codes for CASSQDRGGGQFF.

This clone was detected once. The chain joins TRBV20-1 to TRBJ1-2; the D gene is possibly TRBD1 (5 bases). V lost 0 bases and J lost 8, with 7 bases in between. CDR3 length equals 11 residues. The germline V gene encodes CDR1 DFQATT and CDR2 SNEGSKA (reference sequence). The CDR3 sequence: CSAREDNGYTF. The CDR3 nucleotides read TGCAGTGCTAGAGAGGACAACGGCTACACCTTC.

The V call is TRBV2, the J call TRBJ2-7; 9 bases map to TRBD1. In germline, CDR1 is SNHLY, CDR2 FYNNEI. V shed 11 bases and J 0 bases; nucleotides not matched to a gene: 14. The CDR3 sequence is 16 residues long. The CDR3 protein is CAWTGQGRTISYEQYF. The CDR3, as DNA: TGTGCCTGGACGGGACAGGGAAGGACCATCTCCTACGAGCAGTACTTC.

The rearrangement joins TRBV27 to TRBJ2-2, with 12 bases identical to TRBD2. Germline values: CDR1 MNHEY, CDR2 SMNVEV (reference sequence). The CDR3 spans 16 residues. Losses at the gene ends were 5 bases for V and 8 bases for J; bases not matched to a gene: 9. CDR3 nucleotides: TGTGCCAGCAGTATACTCCTAGCGGGGGGGCGAGGGGAGCTGTTTTTT. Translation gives CASSILLAGGRGELFF.

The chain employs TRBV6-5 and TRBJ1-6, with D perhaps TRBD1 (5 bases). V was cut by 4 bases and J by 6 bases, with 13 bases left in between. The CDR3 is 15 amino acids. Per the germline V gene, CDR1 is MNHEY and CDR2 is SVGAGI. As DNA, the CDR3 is TGTGCCAGCAGTTGGGGCAGGGAAGTTAATTCACCCCTCCACTTT. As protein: CASSWGREVNSPLHF.

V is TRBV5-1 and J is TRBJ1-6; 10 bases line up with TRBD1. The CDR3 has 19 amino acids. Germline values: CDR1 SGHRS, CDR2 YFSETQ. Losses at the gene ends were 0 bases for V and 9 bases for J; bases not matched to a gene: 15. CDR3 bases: TGCGCCAGCAGCTTGGCCAGGGGAGACAGGGGGCTCGATACTTCACCCCTCCACTTT. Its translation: CASSLARGDRGLDTSPLHF.

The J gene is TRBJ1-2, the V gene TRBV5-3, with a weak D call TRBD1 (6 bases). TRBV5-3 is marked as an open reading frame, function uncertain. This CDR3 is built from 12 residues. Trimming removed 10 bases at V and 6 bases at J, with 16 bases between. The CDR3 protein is CASRTGYNGYTF. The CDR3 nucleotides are TGTGCCTCCAGAACAGGGTATAATGGCTACACCTTC.

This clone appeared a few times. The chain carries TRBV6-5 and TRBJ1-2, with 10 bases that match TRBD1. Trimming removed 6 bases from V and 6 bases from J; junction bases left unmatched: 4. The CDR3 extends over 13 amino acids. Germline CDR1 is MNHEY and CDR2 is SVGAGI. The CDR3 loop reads CASSPGTGDGYTF. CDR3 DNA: TGTGCCAGCAGCCCCGGGACAGGGGATGGCTACACCTTC.

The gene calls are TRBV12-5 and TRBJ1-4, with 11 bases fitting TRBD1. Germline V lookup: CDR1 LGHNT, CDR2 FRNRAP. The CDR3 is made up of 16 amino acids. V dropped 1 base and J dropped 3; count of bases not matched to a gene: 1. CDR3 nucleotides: TGTGCTAGTGGTTTGGGGACAGGGGGCCCTAATGAAAAACTGTTTTTT. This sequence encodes CASGLGTGGPNEKLFF. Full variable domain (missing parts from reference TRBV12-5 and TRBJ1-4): DARVTQTPRHKVTEMGQEVTMRCQPILGHNTVFWYRQTMMQGLELLAYFRNRAPLDDSGMPKDRFSAEMPDATLATLKIQPSEPRDSAVYFCASGLGTGGPNEKLFFGSGTQLSVL.

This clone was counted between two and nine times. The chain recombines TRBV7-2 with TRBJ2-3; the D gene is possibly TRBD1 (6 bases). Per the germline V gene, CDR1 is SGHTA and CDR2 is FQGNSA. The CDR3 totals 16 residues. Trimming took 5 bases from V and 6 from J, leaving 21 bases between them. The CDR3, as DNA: TGTGCCAGCAGCCCGCTGGGGGCTCGGTCCAAGGATACGCAGTATTTT. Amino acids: CASSPLGARSKDTQYF.

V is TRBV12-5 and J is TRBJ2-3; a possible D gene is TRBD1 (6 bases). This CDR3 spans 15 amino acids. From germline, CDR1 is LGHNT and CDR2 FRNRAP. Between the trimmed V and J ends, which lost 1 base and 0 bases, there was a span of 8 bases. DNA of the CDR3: TGTGCTAGTGGTTTGGGGCAGGGGAGCACAGATACGCAGTATTTT. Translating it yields CASGLGQGSTDTQYF.

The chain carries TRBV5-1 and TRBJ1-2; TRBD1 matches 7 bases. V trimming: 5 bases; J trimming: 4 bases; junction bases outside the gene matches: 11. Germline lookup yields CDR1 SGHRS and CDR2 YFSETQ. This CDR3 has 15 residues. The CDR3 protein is CASRPRTGPSYGYTF. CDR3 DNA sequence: TGCGCCAGCAGACCAAGGACAGGCCCGAGCTATGGCTACACCTTC.

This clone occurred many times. DNA of the CDR3: TGTGCCAGCAGTTTAGAGTTTAATCCGAACACTGAAGCTTTCTTT. Translating gives CASSLEFNPNTEAFF. This rearrangement joins TRBV28 to TRBJ1-1, with D unresolved. With 2 bases removed from V and 1 base from J, the gap between germline ends came to 11 bases. The CDR3 length is 15 residues. Germline lookup yields CDR1 MDHEN and CDR2 SYDVKM. The full variable domain, in which reference TRBV28 and TRBJ1-1 provide the parts outside the CDR3, is DVKVTQSSRYLVKRTGEKVFLECVQDMDHENMFWYRQDPGLGLRLIYFSYDVKMKEKGDIPEGYSVSREKKERFSLILESASTNQTSMYLCASSLEFNPNTEAFFGQGTRLTVV.

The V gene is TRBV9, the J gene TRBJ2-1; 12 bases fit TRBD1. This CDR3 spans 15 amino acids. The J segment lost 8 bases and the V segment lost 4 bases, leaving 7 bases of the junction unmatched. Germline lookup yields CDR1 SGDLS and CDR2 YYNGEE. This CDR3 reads CASSPRDRGHHEQFF. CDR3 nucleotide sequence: TGTGCCAGCAGCCCCCGGGACAGGGGGCATCATGAGCAGTTCTTC.

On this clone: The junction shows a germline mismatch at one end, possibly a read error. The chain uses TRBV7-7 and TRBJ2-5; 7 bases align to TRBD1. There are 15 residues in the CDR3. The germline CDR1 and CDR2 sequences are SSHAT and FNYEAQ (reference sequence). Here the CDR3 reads CASSSGQALGETQYF. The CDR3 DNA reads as TGTGCTAGCAGCTCCGGACAGGCCCTGGGAGAGACCCAGTACTTC.

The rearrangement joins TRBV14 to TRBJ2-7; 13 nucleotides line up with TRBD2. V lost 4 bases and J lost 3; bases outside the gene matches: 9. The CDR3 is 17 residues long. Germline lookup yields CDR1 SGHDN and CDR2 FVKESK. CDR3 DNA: TGTGCCAGCAGCCCCGGACTAGCGGGGGTGTCCTTCTACGAGCAGTACTTC. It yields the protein CASSPGLAGVSFYEQYF. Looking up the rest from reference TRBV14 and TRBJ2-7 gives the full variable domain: EAGVTQFPSHSVIEKGQTVTLRCDPISGHDNLYWYRRVMGKEIKFLLHFVKESKQDESGMPNNRFLAERTGGTYSTLKVQPAELEDSGVYFCASSPGLAGVSFYEQYFGPGTRLTVT.

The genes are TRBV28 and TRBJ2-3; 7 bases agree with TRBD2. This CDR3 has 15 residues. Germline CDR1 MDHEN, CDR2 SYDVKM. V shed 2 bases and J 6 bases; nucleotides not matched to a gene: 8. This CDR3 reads CASSLRDYSVDTQYF. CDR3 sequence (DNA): TGTGCCAGCAGTTTACGGGACTACTCCGTGGATACGCAGTATTTT. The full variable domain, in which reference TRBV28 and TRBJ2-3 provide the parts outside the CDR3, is DVKVTQSSRYLVKRTGEKVFLECVQDMDHENMFWYRQDPGLGLRLIYFSYDVKMKEKGDIPEGYSVSREKKERFSLILESASTNQTSMYLCASSLRDYSVDTQYFGPGTRLTVL.